This T cell receptor beta chain is from a study of response to subunit inactivated influenza vaccine. At least ten counts were recorded for this clonotype. The target antigen is unknown. Study-wide points: Authors suggested seasonal influenza vaccinations each recruit few new T cells.

TCRdb reprocessed the RT-PCR reads with MiXCR, giving one entry per CDR3 protein. This sample has just over 300,000 distinct CDR3 sequences; 20% to 25% occur once, and the top ten carry around 9.6%. The specimen comprised PBMCs from blood, sampled about 20 months after vaccination. The receptor was isolated from a man aged 50 to 75 who received an inactivated influenza vaccine.

The CDR3 DNA reads as TGTGCCAGCAGCCAAGTCAGTAATGGCTACACCTTC. Translated: CASSQVSNGYTF. The genes are TRBV14 and TRBJ1-2; unclear D gene. Trimming removed 1 base from V and 6 bases from J, with 6 bases in between. CDR1 SGHDN and CDR2 FVKESK come from the germline V gene. The CDR3 has 12 amino acids. Complete variable domain (other parts from reference TRBV14 and TRBJ1-2): EAGVTQFPSHSVIEKGQTVTLRCDPISGHDNLYWYRRVMGKEIKFLLHFVKESKQDESGMPNNRFLAERTGGTYSTLKVQPAELEDSGVYFCASSQVSNGYTFGSGTRLTVV.